A selection of T cell receptor beta chains follows, all from one sample in a study of immune cell composition in non-small cell lung cancer. This table comes from immunoSEQ multiplex PCR, and its TCRdb copy is limited to in-frame clones, with some not included. Among around 4,500 clones, approximately 83% were seen once, and the ten largest hold more than 8%. Sequenced input: lung tumor tissue. Receptor source: a human donor with non-small cell lung cancer. CDR3s include the opening cysteine and the closing phenylalanine or tryptophan. A D gene is named only where the DNA matches it firmly. Clone size is stated in some rows and not others, as once, few, many or a class when expanded.

size | D | J | V | DNA | CDR3
once | TRBD1 | TRBJ2-2 | TRBV7-2 | TGTGCCAGCAGCATGGACAGGGGGAGCACCGGGGAGCTGTTTTTT | CASSMDRGSTGELFF
- | - | TRBJ2-6 | TRBV4-2 | TGTGCCAGCAGCCTAACTTACCCCCCTGGGGCCAACGTCCTGACTTTC | CASSLTYPPGANVLTF
- | - | TRBJ1-2 | TRBV10-1 | TGCGCCAGCAGTGACTACAGAAACTATGGCTACACCTTC | CASSDYRNYGYTF
few | - | TRBJ1-1 | TRBV2 | TGTGCCAGCAGGAGACCACCACGCGGGGTGCCCTCGAACACTGAAGCTTTCTTT | CASRRPPRGVPSNTEAFF
- | - | TRBJ2-5 | TRBV14 | TGTGCCAGCAGCCAAGTTTTCGGGCTCGGGATAAAGGAGACCCAGTACTTC | CASSQVFGLGIKETQYF
once | TRBD1 | TRBJ2-1 | TRBV7-3 | TGTGCCAGCAGTCCCGGGACAGGGGTCCATGAGCAGTTCTTC | CASSPGTGVHEQFF
once | - | TRBJ1-2 | TRBV7-2 | TGTGCCAGCAGCTTAAACAGGGCCATCTATGGCTACACCTTC | CASSLNRAIYGYTF
- | - | TRBJ2-2 | TRBV5-1 | TGCGCCAGCAGCAGATTAGCGGTGACGAACACCGGGGAGCTGTTTTTT | CASSRLAVTNTGELFF
- | TRBD1 | TRBJ2-2 | TRBV7-9 | TGTGCCAGCAGCTTTGCCGGGACAGAGCGCACCGGGGAGCTGTTTTTT | CASSFAGTERTGELFF
- | - | TRBJ1-1 | TRBV23-1 | TGCGCCAGCAGCCCGCGGCCCCAGAACACTGAAGCTTTCTTT | CASSPRPQNTEAFF
- | - | TRBJ2-3 | TRBV7-2 | TGTGCCAGCAGCACCTACCTAGAAACAGATACGCAGTATTTT | CASSTYLETDTQYF
- | - | TRBJ2-2 | TRBV19 | TGTGCCAGTAGAAAGGGGGTGGAGAACACCGGGGAGCTGTTTTTT | CASRKGVENTGELFF
- | - | TRBJ2-2 | TRBV2 | TGTGCCAGCAGTTTTCAGGGTGACACCGGGGAGCTGTTTTTT | CASSFQGDTGELFF
- | TRBD1 | TRBJ2-3 | TRBV11-2 | TGTGCCAGCAGCTTAGGGACAGGGAGGACAGATACGCAGTATTTT | CASSLGTGRTDTQYF
- | TRBD2 | TRBJ2-7 | TRBV10-2 | TGCGCCAGCAGTGAGCGAGCGGGAGTCTCCTACGAGCAGTACTTC | CASSERAGVSYEQYF
once | TRBD1 | TRBJ1-2 | TRBV2 | TGTGCCAGCAGTGAAGTGGACAGGGCCTATGGCTACACCTTC | CASSEVDRAYGYTF
- | - | TRBJ1-2 | TRBV6-5 | TGTGCCAGCAGAGGAGGGAGTAACTATGGCTACACCTTC | CASRGGSNYGYTF
- | - | TRBJ2-5 | TRBV5-4 | TGTGCCAGCAGCTCACAGGGATATGAGGAGACCCAGTACTTC | CASSSQGYEETQYF
- | - | TRBJ1-2 | TRBV29-1 | TGCACAGGATGGACAGAATACTATGGCTACACCTTC | CTGWTEYYGYTF
- | - | TRBJ2-2 | TRBV4-2 | TGTGCCAGCAGCCAAGAGTCCAGGGGAGGGGGGGAGCTGTTTTTT | CASSQESRGGGELFF
- | - | TRBJ2-7 | TRBV4-1 | TGCGCCAGCAGCCGAGACCAGGGGCCCTACGAGCAGTACTTC | CASSRDQGPYEQYF
- | TRBD1 | TRBJ1-5 | TRBV28 | TGTGCCAGCAGTCACCGGGACAGGAATCAGCCCCAGCATTTT | CASSHRDRNQPQHF
- | TRBD1 | TRBJ2-4 | TRBV7-9 | TGTGCCAGCAGCTTAGGAGATCTTGTCAGGGGGAGAGACATTCAGTACTTC | CASSLGDLVRGRDIQYF
- | - | TRBJ2-3 | TRBV7-9 | TGTGCCAGCAGTCCCTCAGGCGGGATCACAGATACGCAGTATTTT | CASSPSGGITDTQYF
- | - | TRBJ2-3 | TRBV19 | TGTGCCAGTAAATCCCTGGCCCTAGCTAGCACAGATACGCAGTATTTT | CASKSLALASTDTQYF
- | - | TRBJ2-2 | TRBV18 | TGTGCCAGCTCACCACAGGGTCGGGACGGGGAGCTGTTTTTT | CASSPQGRDGELFF
large | TRBD2 | TRBJ2-5 | TRBV4-1 | TGCGCCAGCAGCCAATTAGCGGGAGGGCCCGAGGAGACCCAGTACTTC | CASSQLAGGPEETQYF
- | - | TRBJ2-3 | TRBV6-5 | TGTGCCAGCAAGAAAAATGAGGGAACAGATACGCAGTATTTT | CASKKNEGTDTQYF
- | TRBD2 | TRBJ2-5 | TRBV27 | TGTGCCAGCAGTTCGACAATAACTAGCGGGAGAGGAGAGACCCAGTACTTC | CASSSTITSGRGETQYF
- | TRBD1 | TRBJ2-6 | TRBV30 | TGTGCCTGGAGTGCATGGACAGGGGAGACTGGGGCCAACGTCCTGACTTTC | CAWSAWTGETGANVLTF
- | TRBD2 | TRBJ2-6 | TRBV9 | TGTGCCAGCAGCAGACTAGCGGGAGGGGTCTCTGGGGCCAACGTCCTGACTTTC | CASSRLAGGVSGANVLTF
- | - | TRBJ2-3 | TRBV5-8 | TGTGCCAGCAGCTTTAGAGTAAGAGGCTCAGATACGCAGTATTTT | CASSFRVRGSDTQYF
- | - | TRBJ2-5 | TRBV4-3 | TGCGCCAGCAGCCAGCAGACAGGACAATCCCAAGAGACCCAGTACTTC | CASSQQTGQSQETQYF
- | - | TRBJ2-5 | TRBV7-7 | TGTGCTAGCAGCAAACAAGAACAAGAGACCCAGTACTTC | CASSKQEQETQYF
- | TRBD1 | TRBJ1-4 | TRBV7-2 | TGTGCCAGCAGCTTACAGGGGGCAACTAATGAAAAACTGTTTTTT | CASSLQGATNEKLFF
- | TRBD1 | TRBJ1-1 | TRBV5-1 | TGCGCCAGCAGCTTGGGGACAGGGGCTGAAGCTTTCTTT | CASSLGTGAEAFF
- | - | TRBJ2-1 | TRBV4-3 | TGCGCCAGCAGCCAAGAACAAGTACAGAGTGTTTACAATGAGCAGTTCTTC | CASSQEQVQSVYNEQFF
- | TRBD1 | TRBJ1-1 | TRBV2 | TGTGCCAGCAGTTGGACAGGCGGCGGGGGGGCTTTCTTT | CASSWTGGGGAFF
- | - | TRBJ2-1 | TRBV27 | TGTGCCAGCAGTTTAGATACAGGTTTGGAGCAGTTCTTC | CASSLDTGLEQFF
- | TRBD2 | TRBJ2-7 | TRBV5-1 | TGCGCCAGCAGCTTGGCCGGCGGGGGTGGTTACGAGCAGTACTTC | CASSLAGGGGYEQYF
- | - | TRBJ2-6 | TRBV28 | TGTGCCAGCACCGTCGGTAGTTTCGGCTCTGGGGCCAACGTCCTGACTTTC | CASTVGSFGSGANVLTF
once | TRBD1 | TRBJ2-1 | TRBV7-8 | TGTGCCAGCAGCCCAGTCTGGACAGGCTGGGATAACAATGAGCAGTTCTTC | CASSPVWTGWDNNEQFF
- | TRBD1 | TRBJ1-5 | TRBV19 | TGTGCCAGTAAGAGGACAGGGGGCGATCAGCCCCAGCATTTT | CASKRTGGDQPQHF
- | TRBD1 | TRBJ1-5 | TRBV2 | TGTGCCAGCAGTTCCGGGACAGGGACGGGCAATCAGCCCCAGCATTTT | CASSSGTGTGNQPQHF
- | TRBD1 | TRBJ1-2 | TRBV7-9 | TGTGCCAGCAGCTTGGACAGGGGCGTCTATGGCTACACCTTC | CASSLDRGVYGYTF
- | - | TRBJ2-3 | TRBV19 | TGTGCCAGTAGTAAGAGTTTGTCAGATACGCAGTATTTT | CASSKSLSDTQYF
- | - | TRBJ2-7 | TRBV10-1 | TGCGCCAGCAGTGAGTGGCCAAGGAGTGAGCAGTACTTC | CASSEWPRSEQYF
- | - | TRBJ1-6 | TRBV7-8 | TGTGCCAGCAGCTTAGGACTAACAGAACATAATTCACCCCTCCACTTT | CASSLGLTEHNSPLHF
- | - | TRBJ1-3 | TRBV6-5 | TGTGCCAGCAGAGAAACGGGGGGTTCTGGAAACACCATATATTTT | CASRETGGSGNTIYF
- | - | TRBJ2-1 | TRBV29-1 | TGCAGCGTTGAAGCGGGATCATACAATGAGCAGTTCTTC | CSVEAGSYNEQFF
- | TRBD2 | TRBJ2-7 | TRBV7-9 | TGTGCCAGCAGCCATACGAGAGGGACTAGCGGGACTCCCGAGCAGTACTTC | CASSHTRGTSGTPEQYF
- | - | TRBJ1-6 | TRBV9 | TGTGCCAGCAGCGCCTCGGGGGGAGGAGATTCACCCCTCCACTTT | CASSASGGGDSPLHF
- | TRBD2 | TRBJ2-2 | TRBV5-1 | TGCGCCAGCAGCCCCGGACTAGCGACCGGGGAGCTATTTTTT | CASSPGLATGELFF
- | TRBD1 | TRBJ1-5 | TRBV7-2 | TGTGCCAGCAGCTTAGGGGACAGGGCGAGGCAGCCCCAGCATTTT | CASSLGDRARQPQHF